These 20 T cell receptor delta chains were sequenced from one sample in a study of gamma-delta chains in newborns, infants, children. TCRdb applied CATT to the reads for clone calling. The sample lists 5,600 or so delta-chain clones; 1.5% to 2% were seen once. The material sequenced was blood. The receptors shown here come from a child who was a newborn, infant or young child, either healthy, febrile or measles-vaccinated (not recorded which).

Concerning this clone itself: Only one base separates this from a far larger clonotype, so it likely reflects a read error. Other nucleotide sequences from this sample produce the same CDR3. The CDR3 coding sequence is TGTGCTTGTGACACCGCTGGGGGATACTGGGACACCCGACAGATGTTTTTC. This sequence encodes CACDTAGGYWDTRQMFF. This rearrangement joins TRDV2 to TRDJ3; 10 positions agree with TRDD3. Germline V gives CDR1 GEAIGNYY, CDR2 EKD. The CDR3 runs to 17 residues.

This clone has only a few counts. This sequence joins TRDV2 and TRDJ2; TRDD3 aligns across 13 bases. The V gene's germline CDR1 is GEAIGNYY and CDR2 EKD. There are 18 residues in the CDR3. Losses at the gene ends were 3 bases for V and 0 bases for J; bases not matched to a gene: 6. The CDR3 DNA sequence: TGTGCCTGTGACGTACTGGGGGATACGCCTTCTTTGACAGCACAACTCTTCTTT. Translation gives CACDVLGDTPSLTAQLFF.

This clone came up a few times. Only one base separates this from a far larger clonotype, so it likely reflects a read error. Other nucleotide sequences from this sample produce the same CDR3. CDR3 loop: CACDTVLGSWDTRQMFF. CDR3 sequence (DNA): TGTGCCTGCGACACCGTACTGGGGTCCTGGGACACCCGACAGATGTTTTTC. The rearrangement uses TRDV2 and TRDJ3; 7 positions agree with TRDD3. The germline V gene has CDR1 GEAIGNYY and CDR2 EKD. The CDR3 contains 17 residues.

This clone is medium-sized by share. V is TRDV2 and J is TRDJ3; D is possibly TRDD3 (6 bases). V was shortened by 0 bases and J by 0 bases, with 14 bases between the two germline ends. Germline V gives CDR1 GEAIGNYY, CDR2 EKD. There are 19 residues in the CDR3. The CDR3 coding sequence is TGTGCCTGTGACACCTGGGGGCTAAAGAGCTCCTGGGACACCCGACAGATGTTTTTC. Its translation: CACDTWGLKSSWDTRQMFF.

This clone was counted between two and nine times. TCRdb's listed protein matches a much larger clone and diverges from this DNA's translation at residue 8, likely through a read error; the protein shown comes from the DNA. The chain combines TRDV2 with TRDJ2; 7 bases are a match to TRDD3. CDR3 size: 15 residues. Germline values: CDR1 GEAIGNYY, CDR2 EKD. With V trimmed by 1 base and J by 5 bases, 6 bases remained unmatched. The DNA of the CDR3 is TGTGCCTGTGACACGCTGGGGGCTCGAACAGCACAACTCTTCTTT. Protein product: CACDTLGARTAQLFF.

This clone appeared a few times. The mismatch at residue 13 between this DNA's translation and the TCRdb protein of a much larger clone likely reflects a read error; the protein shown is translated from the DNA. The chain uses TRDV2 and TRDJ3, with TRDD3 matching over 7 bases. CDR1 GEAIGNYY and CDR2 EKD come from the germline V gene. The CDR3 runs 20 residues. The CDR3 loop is CACDTWGTKLSSRDTRQMFF. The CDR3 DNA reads TGTGCCTGTGACACCTGGGGGACAAAACTCAGCTCCCGGGACACCCGACAGATGTTTTTC.

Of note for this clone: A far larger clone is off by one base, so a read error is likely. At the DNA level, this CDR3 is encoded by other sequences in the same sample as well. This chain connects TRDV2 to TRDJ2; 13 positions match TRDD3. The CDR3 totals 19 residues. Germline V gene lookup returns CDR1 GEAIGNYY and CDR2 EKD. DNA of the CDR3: TGTGCCTGCGACACGAGTGGTACTGGGGGATACGGGAGGCCAGCACAACTCTTCTTT. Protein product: CACDTSGTGGYGRPAQLFF.

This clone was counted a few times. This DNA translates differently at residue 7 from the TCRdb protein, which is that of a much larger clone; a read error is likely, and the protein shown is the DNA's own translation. CDR3 in amino acids: CACDGTPSSWDTRQMFF. The CDR3 coding sequence is TGTGCCTGTGACGGTACCCCTAGCTCCTGGGACACCCGACAGATGTTTTTC. The genes are TRDV2 and TRDJ3; D uncertain. This CDR3 is built from 17 residues. Trimming took 3 bases from V and 0 from J, leaving 11 bases between them. Germline values: CDR1 GEAIGNYY, CDR2 EKD.

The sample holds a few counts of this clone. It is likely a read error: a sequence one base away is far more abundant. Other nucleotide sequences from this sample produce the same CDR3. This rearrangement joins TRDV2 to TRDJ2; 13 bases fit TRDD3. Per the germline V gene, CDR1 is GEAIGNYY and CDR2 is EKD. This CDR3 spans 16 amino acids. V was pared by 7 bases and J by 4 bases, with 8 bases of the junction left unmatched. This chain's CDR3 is CACDVLGDTGTAQLFF. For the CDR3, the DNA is TGTGCCTGCGACGTACTGGGGGATACGGGGACAGCACAACTCTTCTTT.

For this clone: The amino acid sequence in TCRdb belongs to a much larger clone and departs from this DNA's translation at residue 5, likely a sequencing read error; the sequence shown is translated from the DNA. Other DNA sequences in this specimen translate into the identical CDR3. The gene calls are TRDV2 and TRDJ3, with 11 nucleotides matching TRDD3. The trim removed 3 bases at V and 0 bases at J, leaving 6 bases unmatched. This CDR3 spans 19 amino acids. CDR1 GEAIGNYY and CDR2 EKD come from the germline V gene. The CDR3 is CACDAGGYRSSWDTRQMFF. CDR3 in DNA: TGTGCCTGTGACGCTGGGGGATACAGAAGCTCCTGGGACACCCGACAGATGTTTTTC.

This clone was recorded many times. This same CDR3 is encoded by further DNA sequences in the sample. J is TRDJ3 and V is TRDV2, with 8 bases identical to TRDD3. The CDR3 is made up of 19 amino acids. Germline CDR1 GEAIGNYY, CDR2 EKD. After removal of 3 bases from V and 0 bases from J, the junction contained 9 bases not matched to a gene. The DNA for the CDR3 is TGTGCCTGTGACGCTTACTGGGGGGCGAGCTCCTGGGACACCCGACAGATGTTTTTC. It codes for CACDAYWGASSWDTRQMFF.

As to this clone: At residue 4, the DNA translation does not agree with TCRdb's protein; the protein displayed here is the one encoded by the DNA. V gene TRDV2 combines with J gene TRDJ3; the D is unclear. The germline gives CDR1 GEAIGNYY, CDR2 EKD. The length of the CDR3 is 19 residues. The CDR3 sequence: CACGTAYGRSSWDTRQMFF. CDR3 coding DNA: TGTGCCTGTGGCACCGCGTATGGTCGGAGCTCCTGGGACACCCGACAGATGTTTTTC.

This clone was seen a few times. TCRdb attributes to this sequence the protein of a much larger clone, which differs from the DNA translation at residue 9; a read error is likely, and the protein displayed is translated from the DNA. The CDR3 sequence: CACDTWGTPSSWDTRQMFF. The CDR3 region has the DNA TGTGCCTGTGACACCTGGGGGACCCCAAGCTCCTGGGACACCCGACAGATGTTTTTC. The gene calls are TRDV2 and TRDJ3; 7 bases match TRDD3. J was trimmed by 0 bases and V by 0 bases; bases with no gene match: 7. CDR3 size: 19 residues. Germline values: CDR1 GEAIGNYY, CDR2 EKD.

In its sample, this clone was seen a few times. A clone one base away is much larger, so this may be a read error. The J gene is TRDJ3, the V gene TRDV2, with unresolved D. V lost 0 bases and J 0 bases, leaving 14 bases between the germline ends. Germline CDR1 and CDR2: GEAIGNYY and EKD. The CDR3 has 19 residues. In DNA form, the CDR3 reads TGTGCCTGTGACACCGTACTCGCCGCCATCTCCTGGGACACCCGACAGATGTTTTTC. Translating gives CACDTVLAAISWDTRQMFF.

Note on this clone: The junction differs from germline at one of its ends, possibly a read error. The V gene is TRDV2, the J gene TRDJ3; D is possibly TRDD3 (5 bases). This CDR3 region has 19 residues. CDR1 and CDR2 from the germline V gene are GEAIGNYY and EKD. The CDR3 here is CACDTYWWISSWDTRQTFF. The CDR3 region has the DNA TGTGCCTGTGACACCTACTGGTGGATAAGCTCCTGGGACACCCGACAGACGTTTTTC.

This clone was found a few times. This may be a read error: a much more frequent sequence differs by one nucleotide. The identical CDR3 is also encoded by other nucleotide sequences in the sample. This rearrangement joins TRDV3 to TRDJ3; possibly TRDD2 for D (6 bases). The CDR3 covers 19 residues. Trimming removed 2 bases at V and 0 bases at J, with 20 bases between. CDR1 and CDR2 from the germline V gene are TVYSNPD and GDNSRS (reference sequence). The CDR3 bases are TGTGCCTTTCCGAACCCCTCCTACAGAAGCTCCTGGGACACCCGACAGATGTTTTTC. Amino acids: CAFPNPSYRSSWDTRQMFF.

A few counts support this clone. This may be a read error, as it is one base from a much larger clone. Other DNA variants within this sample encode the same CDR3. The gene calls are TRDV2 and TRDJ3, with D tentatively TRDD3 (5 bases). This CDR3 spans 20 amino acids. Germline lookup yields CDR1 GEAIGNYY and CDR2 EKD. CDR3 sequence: CACDTVRGETSSWDTRQMFF. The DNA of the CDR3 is TGTGCCTGCGACACCGTCAGAGGGGAGACGAGCTCCTGGGACACCCGACAGATGTTTTTC.

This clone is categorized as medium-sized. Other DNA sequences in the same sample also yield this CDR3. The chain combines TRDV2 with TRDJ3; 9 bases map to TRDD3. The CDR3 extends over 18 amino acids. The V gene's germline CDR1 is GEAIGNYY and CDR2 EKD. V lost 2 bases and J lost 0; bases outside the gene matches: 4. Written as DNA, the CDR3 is TGTGCCTGTGACATACTGGGGGAGAGCTCCTGGGACACCCGACAGATGTTTTTC. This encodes CACDILGESSWDTRQMFF.

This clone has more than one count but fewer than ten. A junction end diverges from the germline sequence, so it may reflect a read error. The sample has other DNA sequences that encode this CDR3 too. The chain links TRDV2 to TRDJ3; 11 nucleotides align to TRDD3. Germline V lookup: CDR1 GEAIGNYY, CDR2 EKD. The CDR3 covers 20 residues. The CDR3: CACDTGWGIHFSWDTRQMFF. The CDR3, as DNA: TGCGCCTGTGACACCGGCTGGGGGATACACTTCTCCTGGGACACCCGACAGATGTTTTTC.

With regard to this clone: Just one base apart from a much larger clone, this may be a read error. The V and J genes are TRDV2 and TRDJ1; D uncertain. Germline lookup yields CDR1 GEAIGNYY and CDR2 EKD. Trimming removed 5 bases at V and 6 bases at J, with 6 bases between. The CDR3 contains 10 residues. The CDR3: CACGVYKLIF. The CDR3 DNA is TGTGCCTGTGGGGTATATAAACTCATCTTT.